A selection of T cell receptor beta chains follows, all from one sample in a study of T cell changes during pregnancy in multiple sclerosis. The data were produced by immunoSEQ multiplex PCR, yet TCRdb's version contains in-frame clones alone and is incomplete. The sample records around 52,000 clones, about 90% being singletons. Sequencing used CD4+ T cells from peripheral blood mononuclear cells, obtained after pregnancy. These TCRs come from a female donor in good health, enrolled as a control in a pregnancy study. Each CDR3 is given without its conserved first and last residue. The order of the fields is V gene, J gene, CDR3 protein.

v_gene: TRBV4-3
j_gene: TRBJ2-2
CDR3aa: ASSQGTNANTGELF

v_gene: TRBV9
j_gene: TRBJ2-2
CDR3aa: ASTRTSDFTGELF

v_gene: TRBV19
j_gene: TRBJ2-2
CDR3aa: ATRTGGNTGELF

v_gene: TRBV5-6
j_gene: TRBJ1-1
CDR3aa: ASSLDGGAAEAF

v_gene: TRBV18
j_gene: TRBJ2-6
CDR3aa: ASSPRETGTGANVLT

v_gene: TRBV6-5
j_gene: TRBJ1-1
CDR3aa: ASRRTGTNTEAF

v_gene: TRBV5-6
j_gene: TRBJ1-1
CDR3aa: ASSLEGGTHEAF

v_gene: TRBV18
j_gene: TRBJ1-2
CDR3aa: ASSPGTGLGYT

v_gene: TRBV14
j_gene: TRBJ1-1
CDR3aa: ASSLQEPTEAF

v_gene: TRBV7-2
j_gene: TRBJ1-1
CDR3aa: ASSLDPGTAEAF

v_gene: TRBV13
j_gene: TRBJ2-5
CDR3aa: ASSLRTSGGWETQY

v_gene: TRBV4-3
j_gene: TRBJ2-5
CDR3aa: ASSQDGLGGETQY

v_gene: TRBV28
j_gene: TRBJ2-1
CDR3aa: ASSLGGTPYNEQF

v_gene: TRBV11-1
j_gene: TRBJ1-1
CDR3aa: ASSLGQGNTEAF

v_gene: TRBV5-1
j_gene: TRBJ1-2
CDR3aa: ASSLAGQGRGVET

v_gene: TRBV18
j_gene: TRBJ2-7
CDR3aa: ASSPGGAEQY

v_gene: TRBV9
j_gene: TRBJ2-3
CDR3aa: ASSPVRTGQLTDTQY

v_gene: TRBV7-2
j_gene: TRBJ2-5
CDR3aa: ATVPSGRQETQY

v_gene: TRBV11-3
j_gene: TRBJ2-3
CDR3aa: ASSTGTGTQY

v_gene: TRBV19
j_gene: TRBJ1-6
CDR3aa: ASSMIQGGSPLH

v_gene: TRBV5-4
j_gene: TRBJ1-6
CDR3aa: ASSPPGGTNSPLH

v_gene: TRBV29-1
j_gene: TRBJ2-1
CDR3aa: SVFTGTSGGNEQF

v_gene: TRBV5-6
j_gene: TRBJ1-4
CDR3aa: ASSPGGVNEKLF

v_gene: TRBV30
j_gene: TRBJ1-2
CDR3aa: AWSRQNYGYT

v_gene: TRBV10-3
j_gene: TRBJ1-1
CDR3aa: AISESQNTEAF

v_gene: TRBV2
j_gene: TRBJ1-2
CDR3aa: ASSEVNIPGGYT

v_gene: TRBV7-2
j_gene: TRBJ1-5
CDR3aa: ASSRMDSQPQH

v_gene: TRBV6-1
j_gene: TRBJ2-3
CDR3aa: ASSAHRDRLLDTQY

v_gene: TRBV11-2
j_gene: TRBJ1-6
CDR3aa: ASSLNLPGSLH

v_gene: TRBV28
j_gene: TRBJ2-7
CDR3aa: ASSLAGTGGYEQY

v_gene: TRBV5-6
j_gene: TRBJ2-7
CDR3aa: ASSRKLTGHEQY

v_gene: TRBV7-9
j_gene: TRBJ1-4
CDR3aa: ASSSPQGREKLF

v_gene: TRBV30
j_gene: TRBJ1-1
CDR3aa: AWSVRVGTGSTEAF

v_gene: TRBV7-9
j_gene: TRBJ2-3
CDR3aa: ASSLSGQSTDTQY

v_gene: TRBV15
j_gene: TRBJ1-1
CDR3aa: ATSGLQGGGDTEAF

v_gene: TRBV7-9
j_gene: TRBJ1-1
CDR3aa: ASSLVSGTEAF

v_gene: TRBV28
j_gene: TRBJ1-6
CDR3aa: ASNPPGTGNSPLH

v_gene: TRBV9
j_gene: TRBJ2-7
CDR3aa: ASSAQPGGPYEQY

v_gene: TRBV10-3
j_gene: TRBJ1-1
CDR3aa: AISPQGPGTEAF

v_gene: TRBV2
j_gene: TRBJ1-2
CDR3aa: ASSEAKGGGYT

v_gene: TRBV2
j_gene: TRBJ1-6
CDR3aa: ASTEREGSPLH

v_gene: TRBV27
j_gene: TRBJ1-5
CDR3aa: ASSLRSNQPQH

v_gene: TRBV4-1
j_gene: TRBJ1-1
CDR3aa: ASTRIQGKNTEAF

v_gene: TRBV9
j_gene: TRBJ2-2
CDR3aa: ASSVVPGINTGELF

v_gene: TRBV28
j_gene: TRBJ2-2
CDR3aa: ASRSTVFEELF

v_gene: TRBV6-1
j_gene: TRBJ1-1
CDR3aa: ASRSRQAYTEAF

v_gene: TRBV4-2
j_gene: TRBJ1-2
CDR3aa: ASSQDQGGWTDYGYT

v_gene: TRBV6-1
j_gene: TRBJ1-2
CDR3aa: ASSERSGGYGYT

v_gene: TRBV30
j_gene: TRBJ1-1
CDR3aa: AWSYGVGANTEAF

v_gene: TRBV5-5
j_gene: TRBJ1-4
CDR3aa: ASSLGPTPTNEKLF

v_gene: TRBV4-3
j_gene: TRBJ2-1
CDR3aa: ASSQSGGSYNEQF

v_gene: TRBV6-5
j_gene: TRBJ1-2
CDR3aa: ASSWDRRDT

v_gene: TRBV4-3
j_gene: TRBJ2-6
CDR3aa: ASSQDWVRRRGSAGANVLT

v_gene: TRBV5-6
j_gene: TRBJ2-5
CDR3aa: ASSNTGRQETQY

v_gene: TRBV5-1
j_gene: TRBJ2-1
CDR3aa: ASSLGGVYNEQF

v_gene: TRBV18
j_gene: TRBJ1-1
CDR3aa: ASSPDKEAF

v_gene: TRBV19
j_gene: TRBJ1-1
CDR3aa: ASSIRQENTEAF

v_gene: TRBV29-1
j_gene: TRBJ1-4
CDR3aa: SVRTDLEKLF